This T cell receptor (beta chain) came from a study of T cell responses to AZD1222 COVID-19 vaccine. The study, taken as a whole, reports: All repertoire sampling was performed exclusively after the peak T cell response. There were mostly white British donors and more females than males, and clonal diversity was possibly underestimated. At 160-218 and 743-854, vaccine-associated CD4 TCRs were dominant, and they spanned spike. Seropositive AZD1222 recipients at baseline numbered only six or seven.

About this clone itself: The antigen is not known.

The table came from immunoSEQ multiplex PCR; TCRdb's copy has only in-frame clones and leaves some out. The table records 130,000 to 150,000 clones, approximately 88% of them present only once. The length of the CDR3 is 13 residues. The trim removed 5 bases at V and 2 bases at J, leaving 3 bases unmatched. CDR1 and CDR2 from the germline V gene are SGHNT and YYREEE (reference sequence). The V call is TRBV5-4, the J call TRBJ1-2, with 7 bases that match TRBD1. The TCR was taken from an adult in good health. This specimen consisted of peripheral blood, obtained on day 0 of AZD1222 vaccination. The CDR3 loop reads CASRLTGNYGYTF. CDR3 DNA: TGTGCCAGCAGGCTGACAGGGAACTATGGCTACACCTTC.